The clone carrying this TCR beta chain came up once. Its target is not known. Germline is not matched at one junction end, which may reflect a read error. The investigators made TCR beta cDNA from 500 ng total RNA, using a constant-region primer. Three nested multiplex PCR rounds of slightly modified ARM-PCR generated TCR beta libraries. Running approximately 10 cycles apiece, the first two PCR rounds relied on TRBV1-TRBV30 forward primers together with a C-beta reverse primer. Each CDR3 protein gets one entry after TCRdb re-called the multiplex PCR reads with MiXCR. The sample records approximately 330,000 distinct CDR3 sequences, roughly two thirds being singletons. The data stem from a study of tumor-infiltrating lymphocytes in primary liver carcinoma. The wider study: Spanning 30 to 69 years of age, the patients were men and women.

Unsorted whole blood supplied the RNA, and germline DNA was extracted too. At sampling, these chronic HBV carriers had received no treatment. The CDR3 spans 13 residues. Germline V gene lookup returns CDR1 GTSNPN and CDR2 SVGIG (reference sequence). Overall study results and limits: Lesser overlap characterized tumor-adjacent and tumor-blood pairs relative to tumor region pairs. Against blood, tumors held a significantly higher top-250-clone fraction (p = 0.039).

The V call is TRBV30, the J call TRBJ2-7, with D unclear. Input material: peripheral blood. The sequence was collected from a man aged 40-55 years with primary liver carcinoma and hepatitis B virus infection. The CDR3 sequence is CTWSASLGREQYF. In DNA form, the CDR3 reads TGTACCTGGAGTGCCTCACTCGGTAGGGAGCAGTACTTC.